Listed below are T cell receptor beta chains from one sample, sequenced in a study of blood T cell repertoires in COVID-19. The table came from immunoSEQ multiplex PCR; TCRdb's copy has only in-frame clones and leaves some out. Of around 190,000 clones in the sample, around 83% were seen once. The sequencing input was PBMCs or T cells enriched from blood (not recorded which). These receptors came from a woman aged 40 to 55 in a cohort exposed to, infected with or recovered from COVID-19 (not recorded which). The CDR3 runs from the conserved cysteine through the conserved F or W. Fields, in order: V gene, J gene, clone size, D gene, CDR3 DNA, CDR3 protein. D genes are given only for firm matches. Only part of the rows carry a size: once, few, many, or a class if the clone is expanded.

v_gene: TRBV6-5; j_gene: TRBJ2-5; abundance: .; d_gene: .; CDR3nt: TGTGCCAGCAGTTCCCTGGGAGGGGGAAGAGAGACCCAGTACTTC; CDR3aa: CASSSLGGGRETQYF
v_gene: TRBV24-1; j_gene: TRBJ1-2; abundance: once; d_gene: TRBD1; CDR3nt: TGTGCCACCAGAGGGACAGCGGACTATGGCTACACCTTC; CDR3aa: CATRGTADYGYTF
v_gene: TRBV4-3; j_gene: TRBJ1-2; abundance: .; d_gene: .; CDR3nt: TGCGCCAGCAGCCAAGAAGGGGCCATAGAGAACTATGGCTACACCTTC; CDR3aa: CASSQEGAIENYGYTF
v_gene: TRBV13; j_gene: TRBJ2-7; abundance: .; d_gene: TRBD1; CDR3nt: TGTGCCAGCAGCTCCCGGGACAGGGGCGACGAGCAGTACTTC; CDR3aa: CASSSRDRGDEQYF
v_gene: TRBV27; j_gene: TRBJ2-1; abundance: .; d_gene: .; CDR3nt: TGTGCCAGCAGAGTTAGGGCGACTAACGAGTGGGGTGTCAGCTCCTACAATGAGCAGTTCTTC; CDR3aa: CASRVRATNEWGVSSYNEQFF
v_gene: TRBV3-1/TRBV3-2; j_gene: TRBJ2-4; abundance: .; d_gene: .; CDR3nt: TGTGCCAGCAGCCCCCCCAGTGGCGGAAACATTCAGTACTTC; CDR3aa: CASSPPSGGNIQYF
v_gene: TRBV6-1; j_gene: TRBJ2-2; abundance: .; d_gene: .; CDR3nt: TGTGCCAGCAGTGGAAGACAGACAGCCGGGGAGCTGTTTTTT; CDR3aa: CASSGRQTAGELFF
v_gene: TRBV15; j_gene: TRBJ1-3; abundance: .; d_gene: TRBD1; CDR3nt: TGTGCCACCAGTACCGGGACAGGGGGCACCTGGGGTGGAAACACCATATATTTT; CDR3aa: CATSTGTGGTWGGNTIYF
v_gene: TRBV28; j_gene: TRBJ1-3; abundance: .; d_gene: TRBD1; CDR3nt: TGTGCCAGCACTCTAATCCAATCAGGGGGCTCTGGAAACACCATATATTTT; CDR3aa: CASTLIQSGGSGNTIYF
v_gene: TRBV9; j_gene: TRBJ2-1; abundance: .; d_gene: TRBD1; CDR3nt: TGTGCCAGCAGCGTAGGTGTGGACAGGGTAACCTACAATGAGCAGTTCTTC; CDR3aa: CASSVGVDRVTYNEQFF
v_gene: TRBV16; j_gene: TRBJ1-1; abundance: .; d_gene: .; CDR3nt: TGTGCCAGCAGCCAAGGGATAGGGGTTGGCACTGAAGCTTTCTTT; CDR3aa: CASSQGIGVGTEAFF
v_gene: TRBV28; j_gene: TRBJ1-2; abundance: .; d_gene: TRBD1; CDR3nt: TGTGCCAGGCAGCCTTTTCCGGGACAGTCCAACTATGGCTACACCTTC; CDR3aa: CARQPFPGQSNYGYTF
v_gene: TRBV19; j_gene: TRBJ2-1; abundance: .; d_gene: TRBD2; CDR3nt: TGTGCCAGTAGTTGGGCCCTAGCGGGAGGCGAAAATGAGCAGTTCTTC; CDR3aa: CASSWALAGGENEQFF
v_gene: TRBV4-2; j_gene: TRBJ1-5; abundance: .; d_gene: TRBD1; CDR3nt: TGTGCCAGCAGCCCCCAGGACAGGGGCCGTGATCAGCCCCAGCATTTT; CDR3aa: CASSPQDRGRDQPQHF
v_gene: TRBV2; j_gene: TRBJ1-3; abundance: .; d_gene: .; CDR3nt: TGTGCCACCCAAGTTATATCTACTGGAAACACCATATATTTT; CDR3aa: CATQVISTGNTIYF
v_gene: TRBV7-8; j_gene: TRBJ2-1; abundance: .; d_gene: .; CDR3nt: TGTGCCAGCAGCTTAGGGGGGGAGAGGGGCAAGTTCTTC; CDR3aa: CASSLGGERGKFF
v_gene: TRBV4-2; j_gene: TRBJ2-6; abundance: .; d_gene: .; CDR3nt: TGTGCCAGCAGCCAAGATGTCAGCTCTGGGGCCAACGTCCTGACTTTC; CDR3aa: CASSQDVSSGANVLTF
v_gene: TRBV20-1; j_gene: TRBJ1-4; abundance: once; d_gene: .; CDR3nt: TGCAGTGCTAGTGGGCCGATTAATGAAAAACTGTTTTTT; CDR3aa: CSASGPINEKLFF